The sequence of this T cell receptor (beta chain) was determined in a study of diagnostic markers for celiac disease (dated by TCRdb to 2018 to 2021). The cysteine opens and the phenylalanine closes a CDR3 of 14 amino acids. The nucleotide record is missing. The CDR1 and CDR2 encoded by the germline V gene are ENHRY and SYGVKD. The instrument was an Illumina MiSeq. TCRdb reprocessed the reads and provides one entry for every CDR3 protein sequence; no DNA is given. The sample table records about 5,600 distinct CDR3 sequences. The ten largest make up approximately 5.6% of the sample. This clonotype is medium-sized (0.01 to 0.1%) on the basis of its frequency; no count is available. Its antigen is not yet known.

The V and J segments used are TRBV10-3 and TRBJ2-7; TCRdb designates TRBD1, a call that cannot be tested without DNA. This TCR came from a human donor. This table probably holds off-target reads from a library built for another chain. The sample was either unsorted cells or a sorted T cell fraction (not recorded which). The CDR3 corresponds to CAIRSDRGDYEQYF.